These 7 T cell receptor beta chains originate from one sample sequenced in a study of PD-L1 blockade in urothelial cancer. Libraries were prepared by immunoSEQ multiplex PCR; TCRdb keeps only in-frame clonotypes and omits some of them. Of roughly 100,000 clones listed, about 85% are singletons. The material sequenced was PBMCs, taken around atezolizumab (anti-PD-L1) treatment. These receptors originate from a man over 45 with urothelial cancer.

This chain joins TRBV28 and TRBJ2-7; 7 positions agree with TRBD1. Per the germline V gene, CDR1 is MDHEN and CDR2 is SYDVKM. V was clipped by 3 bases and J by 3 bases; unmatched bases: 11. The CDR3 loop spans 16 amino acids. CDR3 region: CASSFPRQGLLYEQYF. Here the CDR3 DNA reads TGTGCCAGCAGTTTTCCCCGACAGGGATTACTCTACGAGCAGTACTTC.

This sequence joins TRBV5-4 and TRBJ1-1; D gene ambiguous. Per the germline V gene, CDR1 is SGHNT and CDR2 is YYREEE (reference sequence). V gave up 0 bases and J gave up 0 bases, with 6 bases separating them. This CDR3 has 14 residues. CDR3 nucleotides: TGTGCCAGCAGCTTGGAACTCTTGAACACTGAAGCTTTCTTT. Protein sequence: CASSLELLNTEAFF.

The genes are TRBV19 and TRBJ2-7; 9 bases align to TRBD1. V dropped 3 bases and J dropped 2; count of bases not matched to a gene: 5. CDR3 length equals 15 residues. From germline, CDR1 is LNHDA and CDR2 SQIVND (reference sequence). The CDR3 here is CASSIGTGKAYEQYF. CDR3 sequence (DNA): TGTGCCAGTAGTATTGGGACAGGGAAAGCCTACGAGCAGTACTTC.

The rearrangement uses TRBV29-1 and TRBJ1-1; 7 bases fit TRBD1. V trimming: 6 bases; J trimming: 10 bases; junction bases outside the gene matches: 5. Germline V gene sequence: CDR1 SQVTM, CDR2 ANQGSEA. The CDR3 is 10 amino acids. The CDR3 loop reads CSVGDRGAFF. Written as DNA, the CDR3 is TGCAGCGTGGGGGACAGAGGAGCTTTCTTT.

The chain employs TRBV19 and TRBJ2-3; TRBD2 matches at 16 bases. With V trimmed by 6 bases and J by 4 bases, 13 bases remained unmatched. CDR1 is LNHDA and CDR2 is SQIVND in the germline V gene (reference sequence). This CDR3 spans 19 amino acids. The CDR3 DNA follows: TGTGCCAGTAGATGGGGACTAGCGGGAGGGGCGTCGGCGGCAGATACGCAGTATTTT. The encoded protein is CASRWGLAGGASAADTQYF.

Here the CDR3 DNA reads TGTGCCAGCAGCGGGTTCCCGGGACAGGGGGCGCGGGGCAGCACCGGGGAGCTGTTTTTT. As protein: CASSGFPGQGARGSTGELFF. The chain couples TRBV9 to TRBJ2-2; 12 bases map to TRBD1. J gave up 4 bases and V 3 bases, and 16 bases lay outside the gene matches. This CDR3 contains 20 residues. CDR1 is SGDLS and CDR2 is YYNGEE in the germline V gene.

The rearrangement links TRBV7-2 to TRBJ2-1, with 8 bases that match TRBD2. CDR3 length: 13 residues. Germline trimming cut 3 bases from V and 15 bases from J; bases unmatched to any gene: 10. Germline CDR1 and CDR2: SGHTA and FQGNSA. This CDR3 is CASSLGLAGGWFF. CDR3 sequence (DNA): TGTGCCAGCAGCTTGGGGCTAGCGGGTGGGTGGTTCTTC.